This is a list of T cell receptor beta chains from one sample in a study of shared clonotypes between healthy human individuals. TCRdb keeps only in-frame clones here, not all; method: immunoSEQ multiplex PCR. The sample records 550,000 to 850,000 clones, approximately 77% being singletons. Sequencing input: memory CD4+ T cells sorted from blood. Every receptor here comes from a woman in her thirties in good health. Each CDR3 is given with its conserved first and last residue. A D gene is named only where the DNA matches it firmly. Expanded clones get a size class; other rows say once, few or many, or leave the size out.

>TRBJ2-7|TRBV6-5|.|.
CASGGSDSSYEQYF
TGTGCCAGCGGGGGTTCGGATTCATCCTACGAGCAGTACTTC
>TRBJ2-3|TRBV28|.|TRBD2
CASHPGSGMPDTQYF
TGTGCCAGCCACCCGGGTAGCGGGATGCCAGATACGCAGTATTTT
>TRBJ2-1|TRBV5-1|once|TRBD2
CASSLELAGDDEQFF
TGCGCCAGCAGCTTGGAGCTAGCGGGAGACGATGAGCAGTTCTTC
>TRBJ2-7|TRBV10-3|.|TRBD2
CAISDPSGELYEQYF
TGTGCCATCAGTGACCCTAGCGGAGAACTCTACGAGCAGTACTTC
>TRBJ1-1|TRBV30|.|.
CAWRFAQDTEAFF
TGTGCCTGGAGATTTGCCCAAGACACTGAAGCTTTCTTT
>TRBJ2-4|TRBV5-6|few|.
CASSFWSGAKNIQYF
TGTGCCAGCAGCTTTTGGTCCGGAGCCAAAAACATTCAGTACTTC
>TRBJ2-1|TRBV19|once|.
CASSKGYNEQFF
TGTGCCAGTAGTAAGGGCTACAATGAGCAGTTCTTC
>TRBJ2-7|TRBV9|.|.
CASSVGITRDSLGGEQYF
TGTGCCAGCAGCGTAGGCATAACCCGGGACTCCCTAGGCGGCGAGCAGTACTTC
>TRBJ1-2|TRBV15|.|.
CATSRGGPSNYGYTF
TGTGCCACCAGCAGAGGAGGACCATCTAACTATGGCTACACCTTC
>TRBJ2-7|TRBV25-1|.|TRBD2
CASSGRGAGVHEQYF
TGTGCCAGCAGTGGGCGGGGAGCGGGAGTTCACGAGCAGTACTTC
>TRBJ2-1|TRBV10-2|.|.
CASTGGPQGSGQFF
TGCGCCAGCACGGGAGGACCTCAGGGGAGTGGGCAGTTCTTC
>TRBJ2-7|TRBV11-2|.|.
CASSPQPGFNEQYF
TGTGCCAGCAGCCCCCAGCCGGGCTTCAACGAGCAGTACTTC
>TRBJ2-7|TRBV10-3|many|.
CAISGGAPYEQYF
TGTGCCATCAGTGGAGGAGCCCCCTACGAGCAGTACTTC
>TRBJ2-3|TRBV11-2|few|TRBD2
CASSLQGGSFGDTQYF
TGTGCCAGCAGCTTACAGGGCGGGAGTTTCGGAGATACGCAGTATTTT
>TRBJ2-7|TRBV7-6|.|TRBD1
CASSLARQGPSGQYF
TGTGCCAGCAGCTTAGCAAGACAGGGCCCGAGTGGGCAGTACTTC
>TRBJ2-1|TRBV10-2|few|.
CASSGLGNEQFF
TGCGCCAGCAGTGGCCTGGGGAATGAGCAGTTCTTC
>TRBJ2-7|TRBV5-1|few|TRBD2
CASSPGTSGNEQYF
TGCGCCAGCAGCCCGGGGACTAGCGGGAACGAGCAGTACTTC
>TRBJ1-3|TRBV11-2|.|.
CASSPPDWDTIYF
TGTGCCAGCAGCCCCCCTGATTGGGACACCATATATTTT
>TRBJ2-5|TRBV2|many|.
CASTGQIQETQYF
TGTGCCAGCACGGGGCAGATTCAAGAGACCCAGTACTTC
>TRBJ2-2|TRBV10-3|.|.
CAISERTTGELFF
TGTGCCATCAGTGAAAGGACCACCGGGGAGCTGTTTTTT
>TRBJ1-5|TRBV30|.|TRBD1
CAWSRDRYQPQHF
TGTGCCTGGAGCCGGGACAGATATCAGCCCCAGCATTTT
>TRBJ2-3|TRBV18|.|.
CASSPIRQLTDTQYF
TGTGCCAGCTCACCAATCAGACAGCTCACAGATACGCAGTATTTT
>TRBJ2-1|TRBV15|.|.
CATSRTGLGHGEQFF
TGTGCCACCAGCAGGACCGGACTCGGGCATGGTGAGCAGTTCTTC
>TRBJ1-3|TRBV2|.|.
CASSKRVSSGNTIYF
TGTGCCAGCAGTAAGAGGGTCTCCTCTGGAAACACCATATATTTT
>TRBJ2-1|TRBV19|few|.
CASNSGVTNEQFF
TGTGCCAGTAACTCGGGAGTTACGAATGAGCAGTTCTTC
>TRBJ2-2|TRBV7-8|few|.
CASSLAGVNTGELFF
TGTGCCAGCAGCTTAGCGGGAGTTAACACCGGGGAGCTGTTTTTT
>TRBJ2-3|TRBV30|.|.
CAWSVPSTASTDTQYF
TGTGCCTGGAGTGTACCCTCGACAGCTAGCACAGATACGCAGTATTTT
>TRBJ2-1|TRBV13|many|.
CASSLGSAGSYNEQFF
TGTGCCAGCAGCTTAGGTAGTGCGGGGAGCTACAATGAGCAGTTCTTC
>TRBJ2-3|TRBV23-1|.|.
CASSLSGKPWGPGHPYTDTQYF
TGCGCCAGCAGTCTGTCTGGGAAACCTTGGGGGCCCGGACACCCATACACAGATACGCAGTATTTT
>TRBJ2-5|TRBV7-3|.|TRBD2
CASSSGGRAEETQYF
TGTGCCAGCAGCTCTGGCGGGAGGGCCGAAGAGACCCAGTACTTC
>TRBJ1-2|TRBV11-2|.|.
CASSPAQGNYGYTF
TGTGCCAGCAGCCCAGCCCAGGGTAACTATGGCTACACCTTC
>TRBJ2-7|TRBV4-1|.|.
CASSQESWTGEQYF
TGCGCCAGCAGCCAAGAGTCCTGGACCGGGGAGCAGTACTTC
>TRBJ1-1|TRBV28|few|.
CASMGLANTEAFF
TGTGCCAGCATGGGCTTGGCGAACACTGAAGCTTTCTTT
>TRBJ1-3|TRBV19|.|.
CASSATGSGNTIYF
TGTGCCAGTAGTGCGACAGGCTCTGGAAACACCATATATTTT
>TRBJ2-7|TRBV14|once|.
CASSRSDSYEQYF
TGTGCCAGCAGCCGGTCAGATTCCTACGAGCAGTACTTC
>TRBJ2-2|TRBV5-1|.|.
CASSLVGASGELFF
TGCGCCAGCAGCTTGGTTGGTGCCAGCGGGGAGCTGTTTTTT
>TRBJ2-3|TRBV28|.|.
CASSFGQGTDTQYF
TGTGCCAGCAGTTTTGGCCAGGGCACAGATACGCAGTATTTT
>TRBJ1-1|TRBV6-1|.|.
CASSERLGDSEAFF
TGTGCCAGCAGTGAACGTTTAGGGGATTCTGAAGCTTTCTTT
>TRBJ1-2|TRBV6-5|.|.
CASPLETVNGYTF
TGTGCCAGCCCCCTCGAGACAGTAAATGGCTACACCTTC
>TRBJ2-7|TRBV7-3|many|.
CASRKPGTYEQYF
TGTGCCAGCAGGAAACCGGGGACCTACGAGCAGTACTTC
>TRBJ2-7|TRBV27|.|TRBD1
CASRGTAWGIPEQYF
TGTGCCAGCAGGGGGACAGCTTGGGGAATCCCCGAGCAGTACTTC
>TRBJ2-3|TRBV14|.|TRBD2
CASSSTVSGRNSDTQYF
TGTGCCAGCAGCTCTACAGTTAGCGGGAGGAATTCAGATACGCAGTATTTT
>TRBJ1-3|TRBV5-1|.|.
CASSLGQTSGNTIYF
TGCGCCAGCAGCTTGGGACAGACCTCTGGAAACACCATATATTTT
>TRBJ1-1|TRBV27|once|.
CASSLTSTNTEAFF
TGTGCCAGCAGTTTAACATCCACCAACACTGAAGCTTTCTTT
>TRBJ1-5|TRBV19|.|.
CASSIPYDNQPQHF
TGTGCCAGTAGTATACCCTACGACAACCAGCCCCAGCATTTT
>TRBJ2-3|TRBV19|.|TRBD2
CASRSGRSGRIDTQYF
TGTGCCAGTAGATCAGGGAGGAGCGGGAGAATAGATACGCAGTATTTT